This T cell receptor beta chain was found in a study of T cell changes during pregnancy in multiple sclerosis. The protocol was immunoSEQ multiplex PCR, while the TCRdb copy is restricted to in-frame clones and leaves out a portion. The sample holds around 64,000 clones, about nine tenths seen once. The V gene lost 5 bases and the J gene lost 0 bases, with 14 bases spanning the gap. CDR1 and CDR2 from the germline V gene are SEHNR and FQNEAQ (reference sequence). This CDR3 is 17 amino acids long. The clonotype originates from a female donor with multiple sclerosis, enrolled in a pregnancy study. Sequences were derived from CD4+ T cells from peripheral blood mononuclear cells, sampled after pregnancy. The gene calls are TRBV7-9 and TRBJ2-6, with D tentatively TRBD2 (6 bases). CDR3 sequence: CASSAVLAISGANVLTF. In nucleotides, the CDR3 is TGTGCCAGCAGCGCGGTGCTAGCGATCTCTGGGGCCAACGTCCTGACTTTC.